What follows are 9 T cell receptor beta chains derived from one specimen sequenced in a study of T cells in Graves' hyperthyroidism and ophthalmopathy. RNA transcripts served as the template for amplifying TCR beta CDR3 regions. Using the HTBI primer set, a first-round RT-PCR was run on the TCR CDR3. TCRdb re-derived calls from the multiplex PCR reads in MiXCR, one entry per CDR3 protein. In the table there are 400,000 to 500,000 distinct CDR3 sequences, 13% to 15% of which are singletons. Sequencing was done on a sample of blood. The source of these receptors is a young woman with Graves' hyperthyroidism.

The V gene is TRBV4-1, the J gene TRBJ1-1; 8 bases are shared with TRBD1. Looked up from germline, CDR1 is MGHRA and CDR2 is YSYEKL. The CDR3 runs 15 residues. J gave up 6 bases and V 2 bases, and 8 bases lay outside the gene matches. CDR3 sequence (DNA): TGCGCCAGCAGCCAAATTACAGGGGGAGGGTCTGAAGCTTTCTTT. It translates to CASSQITGGGSEAFF.

Regarding this clonotype: Possible read error: a much larger clone is one base away. It is likely a read error, because the conserved phenylalanine at the end of the CDR3 is missing. The chain employs TRBV11-2 and TRBJ2-7, with TRBD2 matching over 7 bases. Trimming cost V 0 bases and J 0 bases; bases outside gene matches: 2. The CDR3 runs to 15 residues. The germline gives CDR1 SGHAT, CDR2 FQNNGV. CDR3 residues: CASSLEAGSSYEQYI. The DNA for the CDR3 is TGTGCCAGCAGCTTAGAAGCGGGAAGCTCCTACGAGCAGTACATC.

The genes are TRBV14 and TRBJ2-1; 7 bases line up with TRBD1. V lost 3 bases, J lost 1 base, and 6 bases stayed unmatched. CDR3 length equals 16 residues. Germline V gives CDR1 SGHDN, CDR2 FVKESK. The CDR3 DNA sequence: TGTGCCAGCAGCCAGGTACAGGGGATATCCTACAATGAGCAGTTCTTC. Translating gives CASSQVQGISYNEQFF.

The rearrangement uses TRBV6-1 and TRBJ1-6; 7 bases are a match to TRBD1. Looked up from germline, CDR1 is MNHNS and CDR2 is SASEGT. The CDR3 is made up of 15 amino acids. V lost 2 bases, J lost 5 bases, and 3 bases stayed unmatched. The CDR3 nucleotides read TGTGCCAGCAGTGAACAGGGGGGGGATAATTCACCCCTCCACTTT. Amino acid sequence: CASSEQGGDNSPLHF.

The chain joins TRBV5-4 to TRBJ1-3, with D perhaps TRBD1 (6 bases). Germline loops: CDR1 SGHNT, CDR2 YYREEE (reference sequence). The CDR3 has 15 amino acids. V was trimmed by 9 bases and J by 1 base, leaving 17 bases between them. This CDR3 reads CAMRRDMNSGNTIYF. The CDR3 DNA sequence: TGTGCCATGAGGCGGGACATGAATTCTGGAAACACCATATATTTT.

The chain uses TRBV20-1 and TRBJ2-2; no clear D gene. The ends were cut back, 1 base at V and 7 bases at J, with 7 bases in the middle. Germline V gene lookup returns CDR1 DFQATT and CDR2 SNEGSKA (reference sequence). The CDR3 loop spans 12 amino acids. CDR3: CSARVVGGELFF. The CDR3 DNA is TGCAGTGCTAGAGTGGTTGGCGGGGAGCTGTTTTTT.

The CDR3 region is CASRREIAGGPSGELFF. The DNA of the CDR3 is TGTGCCAGCAGAAGAGAGATAGCGGGGGGGCCGAGCGGGGAGCTGTTTTTT. The gene calls are TRBV2 and TRBJ2-2; 11 bases are shared with TRBD2. The V gene's germline CDR1 is SNHLY and CDR2 FYNNEI. This CDR3 contains 17 residues. V shed 6 bases and J 7 bases; nucleotides not matched to a gene: 13. Full variable domain (missing parts from reference TRBV2 and TRBJ2-2): EPEVTQTPSHQVTQMGQEVILRCVPISNHLYFYWYRQILGQKVEFLVSFYNNEISEKSEIFDDQFSVERPDGSNFTLKIRSTKLEDSAMYFCASRREIAGGPSGELFFGEGSRLTVL.

The V call is TRBV11-3, the J call TRBJ2-5, with TRBD1 matching over 8 bases. Trimming took 0 bases from V and 4 from J; bases not matched to a gene: 4. Germline loops: CDR1 SGHNT, CDR2 YENEEA. The CDR3 loop spans 15 amino acids. The chain's CDR3 is CASSLDRGPGETQYF. The CDR3 region has the DNA TGTGCCAGCAGCTTAGACAGGGGGCCAGGAGAGACCCAGTACTTC. The full variable domain, completed using reference TRBV11-3 and TRBJ2-5, is EAGVVQSPRYKIIEKKQPVAFWCNPISGHNTLYWYLQNLGQGPELLIRYENEEAVDDSQLPKDRFSAERLKGVDSTLKIQPAELGDSAVYLCASSLDRGPGETQYFGPGTRLLVL.

This chain links TRBV5-1 with TRBJ2-1; D is unclear. Germline V gene lookup returns CDR1 SGHRS and CDR2 YFSETQ. This CDR3 contains 14 residues. V shed 1 base and J shed 5 bases, with 10 bases lying between them. DNA of the CDR3: TGCGCCAGCAGCTTGCTTCAAGGTCACAATGAGCAGTTCTTC. Protein: CASSLLQGHNEQFF.